This TCR beta chain was sequenced during a study of cytomegalovirus exposure and HLA in healthy donors. Amplification used 60 Vbeta primers and 13 Jbeta primers. TCRdb's table, derived via immunoSEQ multiplex PCR, lists solely in-frame clones and lacks some. The sample holds some 130,000 clones, 70% to 80% seen once. Points on this clone: Its specificity is unknown.

In germline, CDR1 is MDHEN, CDR2 SYDVKM. V gave up 4 bases and J gave up 6 bases; unmatched junction bases: 20. The CDR3 consists of 19 residues. Study-wide points: One later analysis reportedly identified an Asian-associated ancestry cluster that showed fewer N-insertions than the roughly 620-donor mean. For most subjects, TCR beta sequences were reported to predict HLA-A and HLA-B alleles with accuracy. Other equally common chains were less clonally expanded than HLA-associated TCR beta chains, a later analysis showed. Presence/absence analyses rested on an assumption that sequencing depth was roughly uniform across donors.

This clonotype was obtained from a man under 40 in good health and CMV-seronegative. The sequenced material came from PBMCs. The chain is built from TRBV28 and TRBJ1-1; 10 nucleotides agree with TRBD1. CDR3 sequence: CASSSTGGDYGGGRAEAFF. The CDR3 DNA reads TGTGCCAGCAGTTCGACAGGGGGCGATTACGGTGGCGGGCGCGCTGAAGCTTTCTTT.